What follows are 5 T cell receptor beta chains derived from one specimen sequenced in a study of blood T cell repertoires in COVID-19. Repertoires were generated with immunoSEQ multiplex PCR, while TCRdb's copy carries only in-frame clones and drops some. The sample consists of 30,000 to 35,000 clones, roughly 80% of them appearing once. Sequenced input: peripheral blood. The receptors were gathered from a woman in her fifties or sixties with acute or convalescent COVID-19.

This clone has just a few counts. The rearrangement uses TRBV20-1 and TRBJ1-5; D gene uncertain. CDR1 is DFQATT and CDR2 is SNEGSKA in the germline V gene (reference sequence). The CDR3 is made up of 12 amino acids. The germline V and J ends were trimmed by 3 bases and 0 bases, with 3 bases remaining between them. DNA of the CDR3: TGCAGTGCTAGTTATAGCAATCAGCCCCAGCATTTT. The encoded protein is CSASYSNQPQHF.

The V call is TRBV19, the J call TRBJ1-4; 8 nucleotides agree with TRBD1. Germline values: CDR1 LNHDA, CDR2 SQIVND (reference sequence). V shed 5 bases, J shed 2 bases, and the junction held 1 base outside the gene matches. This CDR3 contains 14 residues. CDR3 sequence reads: CASSDRGTNEKLFF. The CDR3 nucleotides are TGTGCCAGTAGTGACAGGGGTACTAATGAAAAACTGTTTTTT. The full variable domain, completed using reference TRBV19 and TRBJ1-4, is DGGITQSPKYLFRKEGQNVTLSCEQNLNHDAMYWYRQDPGQGLRLIYYSQIVNDFQKGDIAEGYSVSREKKESFPLTVTSAQKNPTAFYLCASSDRGTNEKLFFGSGTQLSVL.

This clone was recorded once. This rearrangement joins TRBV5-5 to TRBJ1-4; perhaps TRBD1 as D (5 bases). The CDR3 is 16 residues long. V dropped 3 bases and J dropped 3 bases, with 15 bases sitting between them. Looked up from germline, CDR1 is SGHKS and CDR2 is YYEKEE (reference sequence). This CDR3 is CASSSGRGRPNEKLFF. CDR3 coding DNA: TGTGCCAGCAGCTCGGGGAGGGGCCGGCCTAATGAAAAACTGTTTTTT.

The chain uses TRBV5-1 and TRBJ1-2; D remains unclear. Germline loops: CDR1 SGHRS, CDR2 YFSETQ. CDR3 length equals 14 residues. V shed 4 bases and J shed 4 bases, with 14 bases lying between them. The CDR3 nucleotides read TGCGCCAGCAGCATAAGGGAGTCGGGCTATGGCTACACCTTC. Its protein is CASSIRESGYGYTF.

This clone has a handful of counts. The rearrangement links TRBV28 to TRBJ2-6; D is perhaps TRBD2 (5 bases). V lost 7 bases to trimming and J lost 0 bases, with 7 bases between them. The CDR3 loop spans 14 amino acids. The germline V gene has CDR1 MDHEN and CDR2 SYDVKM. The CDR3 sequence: CASIEGSGANVLTF. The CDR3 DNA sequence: TGTGCCAGCATTGAGGGCTCTGGGGCCAACGTCCTGACTTTC.